The clone carrying this T cell receptor beta chain was found once. Its antigen is currently unknown. Once extracted for a subset, genomic DNA was divided evenly among several immunoSEQ plates. Per the original methods: Junction-only sequences without quality scores came from ImmunoSEQ, so filtering differed. The method was immunoSEQ multiplex PCR; TCRdb's version includes in-frame clones alone and lacks a portion of them. D and trimming come from the DNA, and the V and J calls and clone size come from that table. The data contain 2 million to 2.5 million clones, roughly 94% of them seen just once; the ten biggest clones take up under 0.15%. This CDR3 spans 15 amino acids. Trimming pared 0 bases from V and 6 bases from J, leaving 13 bases between. CDR1 and CDR2 (germline): ENHRY, SYGVKD. The data are from a study of shared clonotypes between healthy human individuals. The study's findings and limits: In contrast to clonotypes shared by all four donors, non-shared clonotypes had lower generation probabilities. The represented genetic and exposure-history diversity was limited by the small number of donors.

The rearrangement uses TRBV10-3 and TRBJ2-3; D perhaps matches TRBD2 (6 bases). The sequenced material came from naive CD4+ T cells sorted from blood. Noted subset: CD45RA+ positively selected. The clonotype was recovered from a man aged 18 to 29 in good health. CDR3 region: CAISESGLDRDTQYF. DNA for the CDR3: TGTGCCATCAGTGAGTCGGGACTGGATCGGGATACGCAGTATTTT.